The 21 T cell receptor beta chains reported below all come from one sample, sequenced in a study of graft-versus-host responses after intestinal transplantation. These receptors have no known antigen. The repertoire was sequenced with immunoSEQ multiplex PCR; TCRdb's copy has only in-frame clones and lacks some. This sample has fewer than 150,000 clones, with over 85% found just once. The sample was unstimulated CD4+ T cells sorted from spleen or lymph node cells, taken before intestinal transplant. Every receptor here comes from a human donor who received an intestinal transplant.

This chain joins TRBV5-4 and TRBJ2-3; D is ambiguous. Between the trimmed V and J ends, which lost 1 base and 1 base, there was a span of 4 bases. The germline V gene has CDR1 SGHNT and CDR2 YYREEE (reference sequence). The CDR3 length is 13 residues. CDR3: CASSLKGTDTQYF. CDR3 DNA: TGTGCCAGCAGCTTGAAGGGCACAGATACGCAGTATTTT.

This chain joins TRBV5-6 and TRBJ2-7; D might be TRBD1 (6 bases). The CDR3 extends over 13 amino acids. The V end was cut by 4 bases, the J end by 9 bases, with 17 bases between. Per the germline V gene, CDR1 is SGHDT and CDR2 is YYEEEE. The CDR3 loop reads CASSPDSYGRQYF. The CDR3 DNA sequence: TGTGCCAGCAGCCCGGACAGTTACGGGCGGCAGTACTTC. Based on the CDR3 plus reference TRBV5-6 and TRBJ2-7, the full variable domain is DAGVTQSPTHLIKTRGQQVTLRCSPKSGHDTVSWYQQALGQGPQFIFQYYEEEERQRGNFPDRFSGHQFPNYSSELNVNALLLGDSALYLCASSPDSYGRQYFGPGTRLTVT.

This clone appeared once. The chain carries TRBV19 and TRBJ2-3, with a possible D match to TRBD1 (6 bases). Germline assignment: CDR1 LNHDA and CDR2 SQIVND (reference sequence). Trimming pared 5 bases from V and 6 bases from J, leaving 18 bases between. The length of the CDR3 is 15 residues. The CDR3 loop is CASSVGHLWGDTQYF. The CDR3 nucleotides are TGTGCCAGTAGTGTGGGACACCTCTGGGGTGATACGCAGTATTTT.

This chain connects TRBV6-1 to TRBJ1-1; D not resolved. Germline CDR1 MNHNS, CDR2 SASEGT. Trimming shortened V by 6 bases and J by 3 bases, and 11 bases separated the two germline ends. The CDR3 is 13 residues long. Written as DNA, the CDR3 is TGTGCCAGCAGGCAACAGAGTGACACTGAAGCTTTCTTT. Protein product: CASRQQSDTEAFF.

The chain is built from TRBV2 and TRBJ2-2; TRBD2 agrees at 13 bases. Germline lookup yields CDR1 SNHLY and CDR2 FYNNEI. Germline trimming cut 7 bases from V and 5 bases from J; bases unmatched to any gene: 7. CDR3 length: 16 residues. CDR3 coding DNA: TGTGCCAGCACCCTACTAGCGGGGGGGTATACCGGGGAGCTGTTTTTT. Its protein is CASTLLAGGYTGELFF.

CDR3 sequence (DNA): TGCGCCAGCAGCTCAGGGTTGTACTCCTACGAGCAGTACTTC. Its protein product is CASSSGLYSYEQYF. The chain has TRBV5-1 and TRBJ2-7; D possibly corresponds to TRBD1 (5 bases). Germline CDR1 SGHRS, CDR2 YFSETQ. The CDR3 runs 14 residues. V lost 3 bases and J 0 bases, leaving 10 bases between the germline ends.

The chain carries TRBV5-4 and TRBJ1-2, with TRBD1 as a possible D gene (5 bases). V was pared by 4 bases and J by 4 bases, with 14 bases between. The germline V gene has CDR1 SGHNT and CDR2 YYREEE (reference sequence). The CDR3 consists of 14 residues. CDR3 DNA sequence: TGTGCCAGCAGCCCTGGGGGGGACCGCTATGGCTACACCTTC. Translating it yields CASSPGGDRYGYTF. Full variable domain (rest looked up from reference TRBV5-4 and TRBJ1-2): ETGVTQSPTHLIKTRGQQVTLRCSSQSGHNTVSWYQQALGQGPQFIFQYYREEENGRGNFPPRFSGLQFPNYSSELNVNALELDDSALYLCASSPGGDRYGYTFGSGTRLTVV.

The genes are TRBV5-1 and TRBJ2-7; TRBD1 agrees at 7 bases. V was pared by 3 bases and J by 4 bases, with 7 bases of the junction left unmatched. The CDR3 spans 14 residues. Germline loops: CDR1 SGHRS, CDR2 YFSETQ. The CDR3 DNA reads TGCGCCAGCAGCTGGGAACAGGGGCTTTACGAGCAGTACTTC. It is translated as CASSWEQGLYEQYF.

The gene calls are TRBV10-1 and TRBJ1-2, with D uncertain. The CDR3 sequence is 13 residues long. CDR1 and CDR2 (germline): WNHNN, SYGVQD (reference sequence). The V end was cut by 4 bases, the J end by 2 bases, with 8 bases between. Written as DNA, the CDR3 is TGCGCCAGCAGTGTAGGAATGAACTATGGCTACACCTTC. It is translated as CASSVGMNYGYTF.

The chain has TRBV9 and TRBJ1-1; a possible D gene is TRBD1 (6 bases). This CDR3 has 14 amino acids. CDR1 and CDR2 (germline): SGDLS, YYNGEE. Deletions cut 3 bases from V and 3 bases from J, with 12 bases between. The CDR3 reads CASSADRGDTEAFF. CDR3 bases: TGTGCCAGCAGCGCGGACAGAGGAGACACTGAAGCTTTCTTT.

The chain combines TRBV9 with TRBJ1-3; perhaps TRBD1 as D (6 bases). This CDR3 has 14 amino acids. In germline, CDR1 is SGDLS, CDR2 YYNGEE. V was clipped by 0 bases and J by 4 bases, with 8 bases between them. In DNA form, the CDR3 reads TGTGCCAGCAGCGTAGGCCAGGGGGGAAACACCATATATTTT. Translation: CASSVGQGGNTIYF.

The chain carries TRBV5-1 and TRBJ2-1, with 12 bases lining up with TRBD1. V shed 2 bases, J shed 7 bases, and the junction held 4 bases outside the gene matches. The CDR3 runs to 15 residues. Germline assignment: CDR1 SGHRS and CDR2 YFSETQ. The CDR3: CASSFGDRGPNEQFF. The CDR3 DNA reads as TGCGCCAGCAGCTTCGGGGACAGGGGGCCGAATGAGCAGTTCTTC. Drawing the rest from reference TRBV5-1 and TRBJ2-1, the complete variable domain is KAGVTQTPRYLIKTRGQQVTLSCSPISGHRSVSWYQQTPGQGLQFLFEYFSETQRNKGNFPGRFSGRQFSNSRSEMNVSTLELGDSALYLCASSFGDRGPNEQFFGPGTRLTVL.

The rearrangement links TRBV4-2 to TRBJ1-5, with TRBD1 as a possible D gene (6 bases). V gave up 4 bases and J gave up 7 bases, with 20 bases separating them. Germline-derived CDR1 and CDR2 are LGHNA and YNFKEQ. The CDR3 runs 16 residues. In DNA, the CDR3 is TGTGCCAGCAGCCTCGACCGGGGGGCAGGTGGGCAGCCCCAGCATTTT. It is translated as CASSLDRGAGGQPQHF.

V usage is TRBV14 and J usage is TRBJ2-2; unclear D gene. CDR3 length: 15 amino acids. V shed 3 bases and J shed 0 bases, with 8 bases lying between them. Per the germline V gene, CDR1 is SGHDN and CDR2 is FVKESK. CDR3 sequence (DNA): TGTGCCAGCAGCCAGCTTCTTTCGAACACCGGGGAGCTGTTTTTT. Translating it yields CASSQLLSNTGELFF.

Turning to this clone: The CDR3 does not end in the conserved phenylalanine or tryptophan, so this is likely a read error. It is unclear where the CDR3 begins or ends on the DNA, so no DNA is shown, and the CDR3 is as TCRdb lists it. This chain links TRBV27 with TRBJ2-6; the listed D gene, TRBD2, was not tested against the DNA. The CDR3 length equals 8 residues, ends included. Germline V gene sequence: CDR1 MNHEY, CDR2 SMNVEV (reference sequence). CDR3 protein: CAPRASSA.

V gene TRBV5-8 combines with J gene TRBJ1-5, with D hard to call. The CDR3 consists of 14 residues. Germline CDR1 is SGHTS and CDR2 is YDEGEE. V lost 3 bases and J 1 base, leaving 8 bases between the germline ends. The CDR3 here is CASSWAMSNQPQHF. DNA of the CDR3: TGTGCCAGCAGCTGGGCTATGAGCAATCAGCCCCAGCATTTT.

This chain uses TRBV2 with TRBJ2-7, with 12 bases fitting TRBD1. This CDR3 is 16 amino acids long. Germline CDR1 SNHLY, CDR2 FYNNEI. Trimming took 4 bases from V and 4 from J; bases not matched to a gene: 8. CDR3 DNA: TGTGCCAGCAGTGGGGGCCCGGGACAGGGGGCGTACGAGCAGTACTTC. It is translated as CASSGGPGQGAYEQYF. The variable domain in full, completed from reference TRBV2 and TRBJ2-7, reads EPEVTQTPSHQVTQMGQEVILRCVPISNHLYFYWYRQILGQKVEFLVSFYNNEISEKSEIFDDQFSVERPDGSNFTLKIRSTKLEDSAMYFCASSGGPGQGAYEQYFGPGTRLTVT.

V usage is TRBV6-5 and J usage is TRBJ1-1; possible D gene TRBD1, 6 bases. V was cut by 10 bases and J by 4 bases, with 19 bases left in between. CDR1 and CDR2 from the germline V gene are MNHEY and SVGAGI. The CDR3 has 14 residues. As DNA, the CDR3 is TGTGCCACAACCTTACAGGGCCCGGGCACTGAAGCTTTCTTT. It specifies CATTLQGPGTEAFF.

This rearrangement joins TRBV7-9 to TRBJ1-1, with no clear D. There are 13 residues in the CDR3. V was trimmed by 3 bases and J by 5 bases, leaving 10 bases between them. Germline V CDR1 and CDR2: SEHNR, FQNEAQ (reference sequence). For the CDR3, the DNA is TGTGCCAGCAGCTTCGGACGGAGTACTGAAGCTTTCTTT. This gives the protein CASSFGRSTEAFF.

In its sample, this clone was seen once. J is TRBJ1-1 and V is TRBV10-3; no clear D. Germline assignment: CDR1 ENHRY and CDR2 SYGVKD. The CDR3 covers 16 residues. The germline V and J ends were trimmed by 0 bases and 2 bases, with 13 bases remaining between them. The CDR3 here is CAISESRLAINTEAFF. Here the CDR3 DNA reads TGTGCCATCAGTGAGTCACGGTTAGCTATAAACACTGAAGCTTTCTTT.

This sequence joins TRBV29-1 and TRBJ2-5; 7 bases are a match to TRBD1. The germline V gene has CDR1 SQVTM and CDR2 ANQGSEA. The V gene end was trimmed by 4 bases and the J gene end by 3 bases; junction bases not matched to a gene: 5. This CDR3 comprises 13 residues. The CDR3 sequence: CSVVAGGKETQYF. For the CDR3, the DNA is TGCAGCGTTGTCGCAGGGGGAAAAGAGACCCAGTACTTC.